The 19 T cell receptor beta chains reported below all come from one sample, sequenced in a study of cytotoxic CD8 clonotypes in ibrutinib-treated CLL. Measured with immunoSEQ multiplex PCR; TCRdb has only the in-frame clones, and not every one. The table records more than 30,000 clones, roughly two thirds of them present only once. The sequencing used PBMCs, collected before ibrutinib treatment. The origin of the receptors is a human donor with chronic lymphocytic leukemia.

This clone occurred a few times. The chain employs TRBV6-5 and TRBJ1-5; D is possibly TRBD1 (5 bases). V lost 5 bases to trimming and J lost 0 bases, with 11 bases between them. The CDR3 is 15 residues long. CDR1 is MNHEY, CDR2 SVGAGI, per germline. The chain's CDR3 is CASSPQGYSNQPQHF. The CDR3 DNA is TGTGCCAGCAGTCCCCAGGGCTATAGCAATCAGCCCCAGCATTTT.

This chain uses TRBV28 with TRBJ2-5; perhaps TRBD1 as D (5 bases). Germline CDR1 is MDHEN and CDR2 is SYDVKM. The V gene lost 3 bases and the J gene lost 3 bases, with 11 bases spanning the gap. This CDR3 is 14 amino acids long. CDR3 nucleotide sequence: TGTGCCAGCAGTTTTCTTCGCAGGGAAGAGACCCAGTACTTC. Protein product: CASSFLRREETQYF.

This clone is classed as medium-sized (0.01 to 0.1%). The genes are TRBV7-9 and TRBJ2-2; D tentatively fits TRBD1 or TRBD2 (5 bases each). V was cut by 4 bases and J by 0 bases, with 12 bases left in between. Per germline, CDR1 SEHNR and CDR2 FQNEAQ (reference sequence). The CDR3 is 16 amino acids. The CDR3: CASSSRRGTNTGELFF. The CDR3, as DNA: TGTGCCAGCAGCTCCCGCCGGGGCACGAACACCGGGGAGCTGTTTTTT. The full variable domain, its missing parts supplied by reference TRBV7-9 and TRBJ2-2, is DTGVSQNPRHKITKRGQNVTFRCDPISEHNRLYWYRQTLGQGPEFLTYFQNEAQLEKSRLLSDRFSAERPKGSFSTLEIQRTEQGDSAMYLCASSSRRGTNTGELFFGEGSRLTVL.

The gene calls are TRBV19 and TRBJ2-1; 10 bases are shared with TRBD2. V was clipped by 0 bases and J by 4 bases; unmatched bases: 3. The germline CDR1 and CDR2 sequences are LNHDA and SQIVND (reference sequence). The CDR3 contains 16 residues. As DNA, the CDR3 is TGTGCCAGTAGTATAGAGACTAGCGGGCCGTACAATGAGCAGTTCTTC. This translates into CASSIETSGPYNEQFF.

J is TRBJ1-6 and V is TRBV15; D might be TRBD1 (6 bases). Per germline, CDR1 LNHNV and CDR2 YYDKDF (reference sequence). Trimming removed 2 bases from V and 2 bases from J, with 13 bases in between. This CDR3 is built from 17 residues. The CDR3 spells CATSRLPRGAYNSPLHF. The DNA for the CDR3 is TGTGCCACCAGCAGATTACCCAGGGGTGCCTATAATTCACCCCTCCACTTT.

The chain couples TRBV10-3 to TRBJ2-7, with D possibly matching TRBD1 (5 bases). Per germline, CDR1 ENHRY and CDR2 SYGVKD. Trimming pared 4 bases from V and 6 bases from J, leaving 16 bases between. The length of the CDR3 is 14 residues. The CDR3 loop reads CAISGVAGRGEQYF. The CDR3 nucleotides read TGTGCCATCAGTGGCGTGGCAGGGCGAGGCGAGCAGTACTTC.

CDR3 residues: CASSLGPQRSNEQYF. For the CDR3, the DNA is TGTGCCAGCAGCTTAGGCCCCCAGAGGTCCAACGAGCAGTACTTC. The chain is built from TRBV11-2 and TRBJ2-7, with D hard to call. Germline CDR1 SGHAT, CDR2 FQNNGV. The CDR3 runs to 15 residues. Trimming pared 1 base from V and 5 bases from J, leaving 15 bases between.

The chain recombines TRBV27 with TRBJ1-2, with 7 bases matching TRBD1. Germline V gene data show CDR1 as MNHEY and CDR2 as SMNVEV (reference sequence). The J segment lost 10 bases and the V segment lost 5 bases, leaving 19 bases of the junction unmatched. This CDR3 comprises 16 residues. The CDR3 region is CASSLTARTGVGLYTF. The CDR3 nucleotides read TGTGCCAGCAGTCTAACGGCCCGAACAGGGGTCGGCCTCTACACCTTC.

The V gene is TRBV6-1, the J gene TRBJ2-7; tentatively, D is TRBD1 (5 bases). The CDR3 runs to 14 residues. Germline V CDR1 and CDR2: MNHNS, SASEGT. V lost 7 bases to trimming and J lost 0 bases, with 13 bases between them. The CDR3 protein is CASTRVTSSYEQYF. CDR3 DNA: TGTGCCAGCACCAGGGTGACATCCTCCTACGAGCAGTACTTC.

As DNA, the CDR3 is TGTGCCAGCTCACCCCCTAAGGGGTACACCGGGGAGCTGTTTTTT. It yields the protein CASSPPKGYTGELFF. The chain recombines TRBV18 with TRBJ2-2, with TRBD1 as a possible D gene (5 bases). Germline CDR1 KGHSH, CDR2 LQKENI. Trimming left V 3 bases short and J 3 bases short, with 11 bases between. The CDR3 runs 15 residues.

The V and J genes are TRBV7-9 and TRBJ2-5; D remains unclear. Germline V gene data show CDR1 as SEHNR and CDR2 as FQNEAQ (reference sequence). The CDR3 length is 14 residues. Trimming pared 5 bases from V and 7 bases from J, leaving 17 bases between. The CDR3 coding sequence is TGTGCCAGCAGCCCCCCCACAGCCGCCGGGACCCAGTACTTC. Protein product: CASSPPTAAGTQYF.

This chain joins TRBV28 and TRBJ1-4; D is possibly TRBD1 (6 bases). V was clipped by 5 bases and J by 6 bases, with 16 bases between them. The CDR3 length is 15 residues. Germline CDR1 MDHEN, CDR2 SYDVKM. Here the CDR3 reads CASSPPGGHDEKLFF. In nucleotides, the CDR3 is TGTGCCAGCAGTCCCCCCGGGGGGCATGATGAAAAACTGTTTTTT.

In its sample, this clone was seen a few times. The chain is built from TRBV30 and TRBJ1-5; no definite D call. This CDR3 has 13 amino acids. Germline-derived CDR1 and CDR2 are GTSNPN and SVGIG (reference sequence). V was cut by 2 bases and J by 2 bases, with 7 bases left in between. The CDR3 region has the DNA TGTGCCTGGAGTCATGATGGCAATCAGCCCCAGCATTTT. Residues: CAWSHDGNQPQHF.

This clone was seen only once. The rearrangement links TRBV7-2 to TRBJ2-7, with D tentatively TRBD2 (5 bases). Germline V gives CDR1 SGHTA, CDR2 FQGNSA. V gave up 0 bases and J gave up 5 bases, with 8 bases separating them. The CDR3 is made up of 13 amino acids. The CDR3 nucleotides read TGTGCCAGCAGCTTAGCCGAGGGTAACGAGCAGTACTTC. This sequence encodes CASSLAEGNEQYF.

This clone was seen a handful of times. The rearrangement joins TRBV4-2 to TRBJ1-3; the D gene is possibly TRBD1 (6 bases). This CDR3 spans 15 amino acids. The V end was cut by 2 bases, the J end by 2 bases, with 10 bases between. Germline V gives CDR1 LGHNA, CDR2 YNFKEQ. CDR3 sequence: CASSQQGTTGNTIYF. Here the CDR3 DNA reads TGTGCCAGCAGCCAACAAGGGACAACTGGAAACACCATATATTTT.

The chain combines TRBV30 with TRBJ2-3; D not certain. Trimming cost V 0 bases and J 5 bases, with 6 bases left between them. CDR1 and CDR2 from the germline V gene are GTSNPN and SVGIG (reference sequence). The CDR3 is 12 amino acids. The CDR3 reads CAWSVIRDTQYF. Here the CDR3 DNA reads TGTGCCTGGAGTGTAATTCGAGATACGCAGTATTTT.

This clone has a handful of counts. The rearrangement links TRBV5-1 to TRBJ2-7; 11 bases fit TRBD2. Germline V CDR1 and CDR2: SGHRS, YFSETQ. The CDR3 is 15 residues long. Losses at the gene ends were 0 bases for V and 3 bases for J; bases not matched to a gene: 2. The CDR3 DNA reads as TGCGCCAGCAGCTTGGAGGGGACTAGCGGCTACGAGCAGTACTTC. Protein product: CASSLEGTSGYEQYF.

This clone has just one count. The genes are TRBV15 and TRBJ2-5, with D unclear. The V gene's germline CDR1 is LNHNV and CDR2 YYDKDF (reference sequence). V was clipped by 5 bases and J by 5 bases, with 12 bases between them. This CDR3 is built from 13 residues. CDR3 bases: TGTGCCACCAGCGCACTAAGTTCGGAGACCCAGTACTTC. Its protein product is CATSALSSETQYF.

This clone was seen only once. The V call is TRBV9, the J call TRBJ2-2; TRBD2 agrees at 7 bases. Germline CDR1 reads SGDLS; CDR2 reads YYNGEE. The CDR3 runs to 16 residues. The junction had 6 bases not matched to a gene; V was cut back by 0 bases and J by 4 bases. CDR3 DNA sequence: TGTGCCAGCAGCGTAGGGGACGTAGCGGGCACCGGGGAGCTGTTTTTT. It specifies CASSVGDVAGTGELFF.